These T cell receptor beta chains were read from a single sample in a study of cytomegalovirus exposure and HLA in healthy donors. Sequencing was performed with immunoSEQ multiplex PCR; in TCRdb, only in-frame clones are kept and a portion is missing. Among about 180,000 clones listed, about four fifths were seen once. The source material was PBMCs. The receptors originated from a man aged 35 to 55 in good health and CMV-seronegative. Each CDR3 is given with its conserved first and last residue. D genes are given only for firm matches. Only some rows state a clone size, as once, few, many or a class for expanded clones.

abundance: -
j_gene: TRBJ2-1
len: 17
d_gene: TRBD2
v_gene: TRBV9
CDR3nt: TGTGCCAGCAGCTTGGGGACTAGCGGGAACAGTATAAATGAGCAGTTCTTC
CDR3aa: CASSLGTSGNSINEQFF

abundance: -
j_gene: TRBJ1-3
len: 15
d_gene: -
v_gene: TRBV4-2
CDR3nt: TGTGCCAGCAGCGATACCGGTGGCTCTGGAAACACCATATATTTT
CDR3aa: CASSDTGGSGNTIYF

abundance: -
j_gene: TRBJ1-3
len: 13
d_gene: -
v_gene: TRBV6-1
CDR3nt: TGTGCCAGCCGGGTCTTCTCTGGAAACACCATATATTTT
CDR3aa: CASRVFSGNTIYF

abundance: -
j_gene: TRBJ2-7
len: 16
d_gene: TRBD1
v_gene: TRBV7-9
CDR3nt: TGTGCCAGCAGCTCCCCTAACAGGGGCGCCGACTACGAGCAGTACTTC
CDR3aa: CASSSPNRGADYEQYF

abundance: -
j_gene: TRBJ1-4
len: 15
d_gene: -
v_gene: TRBV5-1
CDR3nt: TGCGCCAGCAGCTTAGGAGGGCAGTCAAATGAAAAACTGTTTTTT
CDR3aa: CASSLGGQSNEKLFF

abundance: -
j_gene: TRBJ2-2
len: 14
d_gene: -
v_gene: TRBV2
CDR3nt: TGTGCCAGCAGGGACTCAAGGAACACCGGGGAGCTGTTTTTT
CDR3aa: CASRDSRNTGELFF

abundance: few
j_gene: TRBJ2-1
len: 15
d_gene: -
v_gene: TRBV7-9
CDR3nt: TGTGCCAGCAGCCCGACTCCGCGATCTGGCAATGAGCAGTTCTTC
CDR3aa: CASSPTPRSGNEQFF

abundance: -
j_gene: TRBJ1-1
len: 14
d_gene: TRBD1
v_gene: TRBV6-6
CDR3nt: TGTGCCAGCAGGTGGACAGGGGGCAATACTGAAGCTTTCTTT
CDR3aa: CASRWTGGNTEAFF

abundance: -
j_gene: TRBJ2-7
len: 11
d_gene: -
v_gene: TRBV5-1
CDR3nt: TGCGCCAGCAGCTTGGCAGGGGAGCAGTACTTC
CDR3aa: CASSLAGEQYF

abundance: -
j_gene: TRBJ2-1
len: 16
d_gene: -
v_gene: TRBV4-2
CDR3nt: TGTGCCAGCAGCCAAGGACTGGGGAGCTCCTACAATGAGCAGTTCTTC
CDR3aa: CASSQGLGSSYNEQFF

abundance: -
j_gene: TRBJ1-2
len: 16
d_gene: -
v_gene: TRBV7-6
CDR3nt: TGTGCCAGCAGCTTAGTCCCACTGGACAGTCAAGAGGGCTACACCTTC
CDR3aa: CASSLVPLDSQEGYTF

abundance: -
j_gene: TRBJ1-1
len: 12
d_gene: -
v_gene: TRBV7-3
CDR3nt: TGTGCCAGCAGCTTAGCGGGGACTGAAGCTTTCTTT
CDR3aa: CASSLAGTEAFF

abundance: -
j_gene: TRBJ1-5
len: 18
d_gene: TRBD1
v_gene: TRBV5-5
CDR3nt: TGTGCCAGCAGTCCAGGACAGGGGGGGGTGTCGGGCAATCAGCCCCAGCATTTT
CDR3aa: CASSPGQGGVSGNQPQHF

abundance: -
j_gene: TRBJ2-5
len: 18
d_gene: TRBD2
v_gene: TRBV5-6
CDR3nt: TGTGCCAGCAACTCAAGGGGTTTTATAGCGGGGGGACAAGAGACCCAGTACTTC
CDR3aa: CASNSRGFIAGGQETQYF

abundance: -
j_gene: TRBJ2-7
len: 15
d_gene: TRBD2
v_gene: TRBV7-7
CDR3nt: TGTGCTAGCAGCTTAGAGTTCAGCGGGGAATACGAGCAGTACTTC
CDR3aa: CASSLEFSGEYEQYF

abundance: -
j_gene: TRBJ2-3
len: 16
d_gene: TRBD1
v_gene: TRBV4-3
CDR3nt: TGCGCCAGCAGCCAAGATTATCTCAGGGGGCCAGATACGCAGTATTTT
CDR3aa: CASSQDYLRGPDTQYF

abundance: -
j_gene: TRBJ2-2
len: 16
d_gene: TRBD2
v_gene: TRBV7-3
CDR3nt: TGTGCCAGCAGCTCGACTAGCGGGGGAGGCCAGGGGGAGCTGTTTTTT
CDR3aa: CASSSTSGGGQGELFF

abundance: few
j_gene: TRBJ2-7
len: 14
d_gene: -
v_gene: TRBV6-1
CDR3nt: TGTGCCAGCAGCCCTAATAAGTTCGGCTACGAGCAGTACTTC
CDR3aa: CASSPNKFGYEQYF

abundance: -
j_gene: TRBJ2-3
len: 16
d_gene: TRBD2
v_gene: TRBV10-3
CDR3nt: TGTGCCATCAGCGGGGCACTAGCGGGAGATGGAGATACGCAGTATTTT
CDR3aa: CAISGALAGDGDTQYF

abundance: -
j_gene: TRBJ1-2
len: 15
d_gene: TRBD1
v_gene: TRBV6-1
CDR3nt: TGTGCCAGCAGACCTTCGACAGGGACTTACTATGGCTACACCTTC
CDR3aa: CASRPSTGTYYGYTF

abundance: -
j_gene: TRBJ1-6
len: 16
d_gene: -
v_gene: TRBV2
CDR3nt: TGTGCCAGCACTTCCCGGGGGGTGAACTATAATTCACCCCTCCACTTT
CDR3aa: CASTSRGVNYNSPLHF

abundance: -
j_gene: TRBJ2-1
len: 11
d_gene: TRBD1
v_gene: TRBV7-9
CDR3nt: TGTGCCAGCAGCACGGACAGGGTCCGGTTCTTC
CDR3aa: CASSTDRVRFF

abundance: -
j_gene: TRBJ1-5
len: 12
d_gene: -
v_gene: TRBV28
CDR3nt: TGTGCCAGCAGTTCGGGAAGGCAGCCCCAGCATTTT
CDR3aa: CASSSGRQPQHF

abundance: -
j_gene: TRBJ2-2
len: 15
d_gene: -
v_gene: TRBV7-6
CDR3nt: TGTGCCAGCAGCCAGGGGCCAGGGAACACCGGGGAGCTGTTTTTT
CDR3aa: CASSQGPGNTGELFF

abundance: -
j_gene: TRBJ1-4
len: 13
d_gene: TRBD1
v_gene: TRBV4-2
CDR3nt: TGTGCCAGCAGCGGACAGGGAATGGAAAAACTGTTTTTT
CDR3aa: CASSGQGMEKLFF

abundance: -
j_gene: TRBJ2-5
len: 13
d_gene: -
v_gene: TRBV5-1
CDR3nt: TGCGCCAGCTCCCTGGGAGGGGGAGAGACCCAGTACTTC
CDR3aa: CASSLGGGETQYF

abundance: -
j_gene: TRBJ1-3
len: 16
d_gene: TRBD1
v_gene: TRBV28
CDR3nt: TGTGCCAGCAGTTCGCCACGGGACAGTACCGGAAACACCATATATTTT
CDR3aa: CASSSPRDSTGNTIYF

abundance: few
j_gene: TRBJ1-3
len: 15
d_gene: TRBD1
v_gene: TRBV30
CDR3nt: TGTGCCTGGAGGCCAGGGGGCTTGGTGGGAAACACCATATATTTT
CDR3aa: CAWRPGGLVGNTIYF

abundance: -
j_gene: TRBJ2-1
len: 19
d_gene: -
v_gene: TRBV21-1
CDR3nt: TGTGCCAGCAGCAAAATGGCATCCAGCGGGACTAGCGGATTCTCCGAGCAGTTCTTC
CDR3aa: CASSKMASSGTSGFSEQFF

abundance: -
j_gene: TRBJ2-5
len: 15
d_gene: TRBD1
v_gene: TRBV28
CDR3nt: TGTGCCAGCAGCTCACAGGGGTCCCGCCAAGAGACCCAGTACTTC
CDR3aa: CASSSQGSRQETQYF

abundance: -
j_gene: TRBJ2-5
len: 17
d_gene: TRBD2
v_gene: TRBV7-9
CDR3nt: TGTGCCAGCAGCTATGGACTAGCGGGGGGGCAGACCGAGACCCAGTACTTC
CDR3aa: CASSYGLAGGQTETQYF

abundance: -
j_gene: TRBJ2-3
len: 16
d_gene: -
v_gene: TRBV7-2
CDR3nt: TGTGCCAGCAGCTCTTCCCGGGTCCTCGCTACAGATACGCAGTATTTT
CDR3aa: CASSSSRVLATDTQYF

abundance: -
j_gene: TRBJ2-1
len: 15
d_gene: TRBD2
v_gene: TRBV19
CDR3nt: TGTGCCAGTAGTGGGGGACTAGCGCCGTACAATGAGCAGTTCTTC
CDR3aa: CASSGGLAPYNEQFF

abundance: -
j_gene: TRBJ2-5
len: 14
d_gene: TRBD1
v_gene: TRBV7-7
CDR3nt: TGTGCTAGCAGCTTAGGACAGGGTTGGGAGACCCAGTACTTC
CDR3aa: CASSLGQGWETQYF